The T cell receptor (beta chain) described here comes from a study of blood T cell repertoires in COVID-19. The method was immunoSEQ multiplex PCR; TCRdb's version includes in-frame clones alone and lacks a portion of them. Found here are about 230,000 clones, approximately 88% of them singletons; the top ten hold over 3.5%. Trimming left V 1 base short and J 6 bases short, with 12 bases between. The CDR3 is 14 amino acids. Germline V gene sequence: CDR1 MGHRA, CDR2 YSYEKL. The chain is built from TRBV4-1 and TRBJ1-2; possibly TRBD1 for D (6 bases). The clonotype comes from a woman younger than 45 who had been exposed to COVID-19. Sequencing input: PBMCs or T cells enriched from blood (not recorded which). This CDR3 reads CASSQAGGEDGYTF. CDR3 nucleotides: TGCGCCAGCAGCCAAGCGGGGGGCGAGGATGGCTACACCTTC.